This is a list of T cell receptor beta chains from one sample in a study of vaccination and CD4 T cells after COVID-19. These TCRs' antigens remain unknown. TCRdb re-analysed the PCR reads in MiXCR, keeping a single row per CDR3 protein. The data contain more than 3,500 distinct CDR3 sequences, around a sixth of them seen just once; the ten biggest clones take up 20% to 25%. The sample consisted of CD4+ T cells from blood, cultured in vitro. Source of these receptors: a human donor who had recovered from COVID-19. The CDR3 runs from the conserved cysteine through the conserved F or W. The D gene is left open where the match is weak. Clone sizes are given selectively: once, few, many, or a class where the clone is expanded.

D gene,V gene,clone size,J gene,CDR3 protein,CDR3 DNA
TRBD1,TRBV5-1,medium-sized,TRBJ2-3,CASSLGDRARDTQYF,TGCGCCAGCAGCTTGGGGGACAGGGCGCGGGATACGCAGTATTTT
TRBD1,TRBV4-1,few,TRBJ2-5,CASSRGTGVNQETQYF,TGCGCCAGCAGCCGGGGGACAGGGGTAAATCAAGAGACCCAGTACTTC
TRBD2,TRBV7-7,NA,TRBJ2-2,CASSQLAGDTGELFF,TGTGCTAGCAGTCAACTAGCGGGGGACACCGGGGAGCTGTTTTTT
NA,TRBV6-1,few,TRBJ2-7,CASSKGRGFSYEQYF,TGTGCCAGCAGTAAAGGTCGGGGTTTCTCCTACGAGCAGTACTTC
NA,TRBV19,medium-sized,TRBJ2-5,CASSIAGGVETQYF,TGTGCCAGTAGTATAGCGGGCGGGGTAGAGACCCAGTACTTC
NA,TRBV12-5,few,TRBJ1-2,CASARTGNYGYTF,TGTGCTAGTGCCCGGACTGGAAACTATGGCTACACCTTC
NA,TRBV6-5,NA,TRBJ1-6,CASSYGHSNSPLHF,TGTGCCAGCAGTTACGGTCACAGCAATTCACCCCTCCACTTT
NA,TRBV25-1,few,TRBJ2-1,CASDRYNEQFF,TGTGCCAGCGACAGGTACAATGAGCAGTTCTTC
TRBD1,TRBV19,few,TRBJ1-5,CASSINSGQGGHQPQHF,TGTGCCAGTAGTATAAATTCGGGACAGGGTGGTCATCAGCCCCAGCATTTT
TRBD1,TRBV20-1,few,TRBJ1-1,CSAAQGGGGYTEAFF,TGCAGTGCTGCCCAGGGGGGGGGAGGTTACACTGAAGCTTTCTTT
NA,TRBV6-5,medium-sized,TRBJ1-1,CASSYAGTEAFF,TGTGCCAGCAGTTACGCAGGGACTGAAGCTTTCTTT
NA,TRBV27,few,TRBJ2-3,CASSLWDQGSDTQYF,TGTGCCAGCAGTTTATGGGACCAGGGATCAGATACGCAGTATTTT
TRBD2,TRBV12-3/TRBV12-4,few,TRBJ2-5,CASTPGLEETQYF,TGTGCCAGCACTCCGGGACTAGAAGAGACCCAGTACTTC
TRBD2,TRBV7-8,few,TRBJ2-7,CASTTGGVPYEQYF,TGTGCCAGCACCACTGGGGGGGTTCCCTACGAGCAGTACTTC
NA,TRBV20-1,medium-sized,TRBJ1-5,CSASLDRDQPQHF,TGCAGTGCTAGCTTGGACAGAGATCAGCCCCAGCATTTT
NA,TRBV7-2,NA,TRBJ1-1,CASSLARKSTMEAREAFF,TGTGCCAGCAGCCTCGCCCGCAAATCCACTATGGAAGCCCGTGAAGCTTTCTTT
TRBD2,TRBV27,NA,TRBJ2-1,CASSVSYVVYPVKTSDEQFF,TGTGCCAGCAGCGTATCCTATGTTGTTTATCCCGTTAAGACTAGCGATGAGCAGTTCTTC
TRBD1,TRBV2,medium-sized,TRBJ1-2,CASSGTGFYGYTF,TGTGCCAGCAGTGGGACAGGATTCTATGGCTACACCTTC
NA,TRBV12-3/TRBV12-4,NA,TRBJ1-1,CASSFRGAQSTEAFF,TGTGCCAGCAGTTTTCGGGGGGCGCAGAGCACTGAAGCTTTCTTT
TRBD2,TRBV20-1,few,TRBJ2-1,CSAKGLAGASYNEQFF,TGCAGTGCCAAGGGACTAGCGGGGGCTTCCTACAATGAGCAGTTCTTC
NA,TRBV19,medium-sized,TRBJ2-7,CASSPIAGNNYEQYF,TGTGCCAGTAGTCCCATTGCAGGGAACAACTACGAGCAGTACTTC
NA,TRBV4-1,NA,TRBJ2-3,CASSQFQPTSTDTQYF,TGCGCCAGCAGCCAATTCCAGCCAACTAGCACAGATACGCAGTATTTT
NA,TRBV19,NA,TRBJ1-5,CATRGVLGNQPQHF,TGTGCCACCCGAGGGGTCCTAGGCAATCAGCCCCAGCATTTT
NA,TRBV18,NA,TRBJ2-5,CASSPQQTLPLQETQYF,TGTGCCAGCTCACCGCAGCAGACACTTCCCTTACAAGAGACCCAGTACTTC
NA,TRBV10-3,few,TRBJ2-5,CAISGSARETQYF,TGTGCCATCAGTGGTTCCGCAAGAGAGACCCAGTACTTC
NA,TRBV7-9,NA,TRBJ2-5,CASSLEGTQYF,TGTGCCAGCAGCTTAGAGGGGACCCAGTACTTC
NA,TRBV12-3/TRBV12-4,medium-sized,TRBJ2-1,CASSPLLGGEQFF,TGTGCCAGCAGCCCTCTACTAGGGGGTGAGCAGTTCTTC
NA,TRBV6-1,NA,TRBJ2-1,CASSPSTGSSYNEQFF,TGTGCCAGCAGCCCCTCTACGGGGAGCTCCTACAATGAGCAGTTCTTC
NA,TRBV2,NA,TRBJ1-1,CASCGPGGGSGQF,TGTGCCAGCTGCGGCCCGGGGGGGGGCTCAGGTCAATTT
TRBD2,TRBV20-1,NA,TRBJ2-5,CSADGTSGAETQYF,TGCAGTGCTGACGGGACTAGCGGGGCGGAGACCCAGTACTTC
NA,TRBV10-1,NA,TRBJ2-3,CASSEGEWTDTQYF,TGCGCCAGCAGTGAGGGGGAGTGGACAGATACGCAGTATTTT
NA,TRBV20-1,NA,TRBJ1-1,CSARDPRDAEAFF,TGCAGTGCTAGAGATCCCCGGGATGCTGAAGCTTTCTTT
NA,TRBV10-3,NA,TRBJ1-5,CAISLDGDRPQRF,TGTGCCATCAGTCTGGACGGAGATCGGCCCCAGCGTTTT
TRBD1,TRBV6-1,NA,TRBJ2-7,CASSERGRGRYEQYF,TGTGCCAGCAGTGAACGCGGAAGGGGGCGCTACGAGCAGTACTTC
TRBD1,TRBV3-1,NA,TRBJ1-2,CASSQEGQGGGYTF,TGTGCCAGCAGCCAAGAAGGGCAGGGGGGTGGCTACACCTTC
TRBD2,TRBV5-4,few,TRBJ2-5,CASSLPGLKETQYF,TGTGCCAGCAGCTTGCCGGGACTAAAGGAGACCCAGTACTTC
NA,TRBV7-9,few,TRBJ2-7,CASGSYEQYF,TGTGCCAGCGGCAGTTACGAGCAGTACTTC
NA,TRBV5-1,NA,TRBJ1-3,CASSLALTSSGNTIYF,TGCGCCAGCAGCTTGGCCTTGACAAGCTCTGGAAACACCATATATTTT
NA,TRBV5-1,few,TRBJ2-7,CASSLDGRSIYEQYF,TGCGCCAGCAGCTTGGATGGTAGAAGCATCTACGAGCAGTACTTC
NA,TRBV12-3/TRBV12-4,NA,TRBJ1-6,CASSSLVDSPLHF,TGTGCCAGCAGTTCCTTAGTCGATTCACCCCTCCACTTT
NA,TRBV12-3/TRBV12-4,medium-sized,TRBJ2-5,CASRNTGTQYF,TGTGCCAGCAGAAATACAGGGACCCAGTACTTC
NA,TRBV25-1,few,TRBJ2-7,CASRTSGSYEQYF,TGTGCCAGCAGGACTAGTGGGTCCTACGAGCAGTACTTC
NA,TRBV11-2,NA,TRBJ1-1,CASSLDWTGEAFF,TGTGCCAGCAGCTTAGACTGGACTGGAGAAGCTTTCTTT
NA,TRBV7-3,large,TRBJ2-5,CASSLHPDSGETQYF,TGTGCCAGCAGCTTACATCCCGACAGTGGGGAGACCCAGTACTTC
NA,TRBV5-1,NA,TRBJ1-2,CASSSHGVGSGYTF,TGCGCCAGCAGCTCTCACGGGGTGGGTTCCGGCTACACCTTC